This T cell receptor (beta chain) was recorded in a study of T-cell memory formation after mild COVID-19 (dated by TCRdb to 2020 to 2023). Describing the broader study: TCR sequence clusters from the two donors were largely donor specific. T-cell clones expanding and contracting after mild COVID-19 in a couple of donors were tracked by longitudinal TCRalpha and TCRbeta repertoire sequencing. Two young, previously healthy adult volunteers, one female and one male, were included in the cohort.

Comment on this clonotype: Its antigen has not been determined. Base-call qualities are not available, and no considerably larger clone is one nucleotide away.

CDR1 and CDR2 (SGHAT, FQNNGV) derive from the germline V gene. There are 15 amino acids in the CDR3, from cysteine to phenylalanine inclusive. The only DNA kept is the CDR3, 45 bases in frame from the first base. Between the V and J ends, shortened by 5 bases and 6 bases respectively, the junction contains 16 bases. Ficoll-Paque density gradient centrifugation was the method used to isolate PBMCs. TCRdb names Illumina NovaSeq 6000 as the instrument used. Using 5'RACE with constant-segment primers, TCRalpha and TCRbeta cDNA libraries were constructed, with sample barcodes and unique molecular identifiers added in the process. Trizol reagent was used to extract RNA from every sample. Libraries were amplified in two PCR steps, with a second sample barcode and Illumina TruSeq adapters added in the second step. Libraries were sequenced on an Illumina NovaSeq with 2 x 150 bp paired-end reads. Concerning the study's data processing: Demultiplexing of reads and collapsing into UMI-guided consensus sequences were performed with migec v1.2.7. Using mixcr v2.1.11, UMI consensuses were aligned to TRA and TRB V and J templates and then assembled into clonotypes. Expanded or contracted clonotypes were those called significant by both edgeR and NoisET, with noise models trained on biological replicates. For edgeR calls, a false discovery rate-adjusted p below 0.01 and a log2 fold-change threshold of 1 were applied. PCA with hierarchical clustering of max-normalized trajectories of the 1000 most abundant clonotypes was used as exploratory dynamics analysis. Separately sequenced CD4+ and CD8+ repertoires were used to assign a CD4 or CD8 phenotype to each responding clone. Clones were called with MiXCR by TCRdb after fastp trimmed the public reads at Q25, and only in-frame beta chains were retained. All rows with the same CDR3 protein become a single entry with the most common DNA and genes. Clone size and V and J calls follow TCRdb, not the original study. This sample has approximately 300,000 distinct CDR3 sequences in its table, and approximately 16% of those were observed once. The top ten hold over 20% of the sample.

Overall study outcomes, separate from this receptor: The study included only a couple of mild cases, and larger cohorts that include severe cases with pre-infection samples were judged to be necessary. The detection of some responding clones in pre-infection memory suggests that pre-existing cross-reactive memory T cells joined the SARS-CoV-2 response. Contracting CD4+ clones were located mainly in the CM and EM memory subsets, whereas CD8+ clones were found to be enriched in EMRA. Clones that contracted from day 15 to 85 showed balanced CD4/CD8 phenotypes, whereas a second wave of clones that expanded from day 15 to 37 leaned towards CD4+. SARS-CoV-2 specificity of the second-wave clones peaking on day 37 was not confirmed.

Material for sequencing was PBMCs or a T cell subset sorted from them (not recorded which). The chain couples TRBV11-2 to TRBJ1-4, with TRBD1 tentatively as D gene (5 bases match). This clonotype was sampled from a man younger than 35 who had mild COVID-19 (a few samples of this study predate the infection). The sample titles of this study are shuffled in the database, so cell type and time point are left out; the donor was told from shared clones. The nucleotide sequence reads as follows: TGTGCCAGCAGCCAAGGACACGACGGGTATGAAAAACTGTTTTTT. Its protein is CASSQGHDGYEKLFF.